These 20 T cell receptor beta chains share one sample of origin, sequenced in a study of shared clonotypes between healthy human individuals. Sequenced by immunoSEQ multiplex PCR; TCRdb stores in-frame clones only, minus some. Of 2 million to 3 million clones in the sample, approximately 94% were seen once. Sequencing was carried out using naive CD4+ T cells sorted from blood. Subset: CD45RA+ positively selected. Receptors were obtained from a man younger than 35 in good health.

In its sample, this clone was seen a few times. This chain connects TRBV5-1 to TRBJ1-6; D perhaps matches TRBD1 (5 bases). Germline CDR1 SGHRS, CDR2 YFSETQ. Trimming took 1 base from V and 5 from J, leaving 10 bases between them. CDR3 length: 15 amino acids. The CDR3 DNA sequence: TGCGCCAGCAGCTTGAAGGGGCTCGATAATTCACCCCTCCACTTT. Encoded protein: CASSLKGLDNSPLHF.

Details on this clone: The identical CDR3 is also encoded by other nucleotide sequences in the sample. The chain has TRBV19 and TRBJ1-5; D not resolved. There are 13 residues in the CDR3. Germline V gene data show CDR1 as LNHDA and CDR2 as SQIVND (reference sequence). With 4 bases removed from V and 1 base from J, the gap between germline ends came to 5 bases. CDR3 sequence: CASSTESNQPQHF. CDR3 in DNA: TGTGCCAGTAGTACCGAAAGCAATCAGCCCCAGCATTTT.

As to this clone: In the same sample, other DNA sequences code for this CDR3. This chain joins TRBV18 and TRBJ1-4; D may be TRBD1 (5 bases). Germline-derived CDR1 and CDR2 are KGHSH and LQKENI. CDR3 length equals 14 residues. V lost 3 bases and J 7 bases, leaving 12 bases between the germline ends. The CDR3: CASSPRQGSEKLFF. CDR3 nucleotide sequence: TGTGCCAGCTCACCGCGCCAGGGATCTGAAAAACTGTTTTTT.

Comments on this clone: The sample holds other DNA sequences that translate to the same CDR3. The J gene is TRBJ2-3, the V gene TRBV2, with 11 nucleotides matching TRBD1. The CDR3 spans 14 residues. V lost 9 bases and J lost 5; bases outside the gene matches: 7. CDR1 SNHLY and CDR2 FYNNEI come from the germline V gene. CDR3 residues: CASSRDRGGDTQYF. The CDR3 DNA follows: TGTGCCAGTAGCCGGGACAGGGGGGGAGATACGCAGTATTTT.

Remarks on this clone: Other DNA sequences in this specimen translate into the identical CDR3. The chain uses TRBV6-6 and TRBJ1-1; D ambiguous. V was shortened by 3 bases and J by 8 bases, with 4 bases between the two germline ends. The length of the CDR3 is 10 residues. The germline gives CDR1 MNHNY, CDR2 SVGAGI (reference sequence). The DNA for the CDR3 is TGTGCCAGCAGTTATGGCGAAGCTTTCTTT. This codes for CASSYGEAFF.

The chain has TRBV5-4 and TRBJ1-2; D gene unclear. V was shortened by 0 bases and J by 8 bases, with 14 bases between the two germline ends. CDR1 is SGHNT and CDR2 is YYREEE in the germline V gene (reference sequence). The CDR3 totals 14 residues. The CDR3 spells CASSLVLGDGGYTF. CDR3 coding DNA: TGTGCCAGCAGCTTGGTTTTGGGCGATGGCGGCTACACCTTC.

J is TRBJ1-1 and V is TRBV9; D is ambiguous. Germline CDR1 and CDR2: SGDLS and YYNGEE. The V end lost 4 bases, the J end lost 1 base, and 14 bases lay between the germline ends. The CDR3 totals 15 residues. CDR3 protein: CASSPVLGWNTEAFF. CDR3 nucleotide sequence: TGTGCCAGCAGCCCCGTGTTGGGGTGGAACACTGAAGCTTTCTTT. The complete variable domain, with remaining parts taken from reference TRBV9 and TRBJ1-1, reads DSGVTQTPKHLITATGQRVTLRCSPRSGDLSVYWYQQSLDQGLQFLIQYYNGEERAKGNILERFSAQQFPDLHSELNLSSLELGDSALYFCASSPVLGWNTEAFFGQGTRLTVV.

The rearrangement joins TRBV29-1 to TRBJ2-7; D tentatively reads TRBD1 or TRBD2 (5 bases each). The CDR3 loop spans 14 amino acids. Germline loops: CDR1 SQVTM, CDR2 ANQGSEA. V was trimmed by 3 bases and J by 5 bases, leaving 17 bases between them. The DNA for the CDR3 is TGCAGCGTTGAGGGGGATCTGGGTAAAAACGAGCAGTACTTC. Translated: CSVEGDLGKNEQYF.

This clone has a single count. The V gene is TRBV5-6, the J gene TRBJ1-1, with D possibly being TRBD1 (5 bases). Germline lookup yields CDR1 SGHDT and CDR2 YYEEEE. V gave up 4 bases and J gave up 1 base, with 5 bases separating them. This CDR3 comprises 12 residues. CDR3 residues: CASSQGNTEAFF. CDR3 bases: TGTGCCAGCAGCCAGGGGAACACTGAAGCTTTCTTT.

The chain uses TRBV5-4 and TRBJ2-7; D ambiguous. V was pared by 0 bases and J by 4 bases, with 8 bases between. The CDR3 runs to 13 residues. The germline CDR1 and CDR2 sequences are SGHNT and YYREEE (reference sequence). The CDR3 protein is CASSLAGHYEQYF. Written as DNA, the CDR3 is TGTGCCAGCAGCTTGGCGGGCCATTACGAGCAGTACTTC.

This sequence joins TRBV4-3 and TRBJ1-1; 9 bases fit TRBD1. Trimming at V came to 5 bases and at J to 6 bases, leaving 4 bases not matched to a gene. The CDR3 has 13 amino acids. From germline, CDR1 is LGHNA and CDR2 YSLEER. The CDR3 region has the DNA TGCGCCAGCAGCTTACAGGGGGCATCTGAAGCTTTCTTT. Translating it yields CASSLQGASEAFF.

This chain links TRBV7-2 with TRBJ2-7, with 8 bases matching TRBD2. This CDR3 contains 15 residues. The J segment lost 3 bases and the V segment lost 5 bases, leaving 9 bases of the junction unmatched. The germline CDR1 and CDR2 sequences are SGHTA and FQGNSA. CDR3 coding DNA: TGTGCCAGCAGCCCACCCATCCGGGAGGGCTACGAGCAGTACTTC. This encodes CASSPPIREGYEQYF.

V gene TRBV18 combines with J gene TRBJ1-5; D call uncertain. CDR1 KGHSH and CDR2 LQKENI come from the germline V gene. V dropped 3 bases and J dropped 5 bases, with 8 bases sitting between them. The CDR3 is 13 amino acids. As DNA, the CDR3 is TGTGCCAGCTCACCCGGGTCCCATCAGCCCCAGCATTTT. Its translation: CASSPGSHQPQHF.

The chain couples TRBV10-3 to TRBJ2-7; TRBD2 matches at 12 bases. CDR1 ENHRY and CDR2 SYGVKD come from the germline V gene. V lost 10 bases and J lost 3; bases outside the gene matches: 10. The CDR3 is 15 amino acids. CDR3 DNA sequence: TGTGCCACCGGAATGGGACTAGCGGGCCGCTACGAGCAGTACTTC. Its translation is CATGMGLAGRYEQYF.

As to this clone: Distinct nucleotide sequences in the sample also encode this CDR3. This chain joins TRBV27 and TRBJ1-6; no definite D call. The germline CDR1 and CDR2 sequences are MNHEY and SMNVEV (reference sequence). V was cut by 4 bases and J by 9 bases, with 7 bases left in between. CDR3 length: 12 amino acids. Here the CDR3 reads CASSSTGSPLHF. CDR3 sequence (DNA): TGTGCCAGCAGTTCGACTGGTTCACCCCTCCACTTT.

This sequence joins TRBV11-1 and TRBJ2-1; 7 bases map to TRBD1. This CDR3 spans 15 amino acids. V lost 5 bases to trimming and J lost 8 bases; unmatched junction nucleotides: 12. Germline loops: CDR1 SGHAT, CDR2 FQDESV (reference sequence). The CDR3: CASSEGTVAMHEQFF. The CDR3, as DNA: TGTGCCAGCAGCGAAGGGACAGTGGCTATGCATGAGCAGTTCTTC.

The rearrangement uses TRBV7-3 and TRBJ2-5; the match to TRBD2 covers 7 bases. The V and J ends lost 3 bases and 5 bases, in that order; junction bases with no gene match: 3. This CDR3 region has 13 residues. Germline CDR1 and CDR2: SGHTA and FQGTGA. Here the CDR3 DNA reads TGTGCCAGCAGCTTCCTAGCGGATGAGACCCAGTACTTC. Translated: CASSFLADETQYF.

The chain employs TRBV5-4 and TRBJ2-7; 9 nucleotides agree with TRBD2. Trimming at V came to 4 bases and at J to 4 bases, leaving 9 bases not matched to a gene. Germline V gene data show CDR1 as SGHNT and CDR2 as YYREEE (reference sequence). The CDR3 runs 15 residues. The chain's CDR3 is CASSHKGTSPYEQYF. CDR3 DNA: TGTGCCAGCAGCCACAAGGGGACTAGCCCTTACGAGCAGTACTTC.

The chain has TRBV11-2 and TRBJ2-2; perhaps TRBD1 as D (6 bases). There are 15 residues in the CDR3. The V end was cut by 3 bases, the J end by 5 bases, with 13 bases between. The germline V gene has CDR1 SGHAT and CDR2 FQNNGV. The CDR3 spells CASSFRTDFTGELFF. The CDR3 DNA follows: TGTGCCAGCAGCTTCAGGACAGACTTTACCGGGGAGCTGTTTTTT.

CDR3: CASSAGQGHQPQHF. CDR3 nucleotide sequence: TGTGCCAGCAGCGCCGGACAGGGGCATCAGCCCCAGCATTTT. The chain carries TRBV27 and TRBJ1-5; TRBD1 agrees at 9 bases. Germline V gene data show CDR1 as MNHEY and CDR2 as SMNVEV (reference sequence). This CDR3 region has 14 residues. Losses at the gene ends were 6 bases for V and 5 bases for J; bases not matched to a gene: 5.